This paragraph reports one T cell receptor (beta chain). The data originate from a study of blood T cell repertoires in COVID-19. As for the study in general: Acute and convalescent COVID-19 samples came from the United States, Italy and Spain. Sample material is recorded as cDNA or gDNA derived from T cells, B-cell-depleted T cells, or PBMCs.

Per the original data handling: Amplification of reference gene primers provided the estimated nucleated cell counts. The protocol was immunoSEQ multiplex PCR, while the TCRdb copy is restricted to in-frame clones and leaves out a portion. V and J calls plus clone size are reproduced from that table; the DNA served to infer D and trimming. The repertoire includes 130,000 to 150,000 clones, approximately 85% of them detected once, and roughly 8% sits in the top ten. V was shortened by 3 bases and J by 2 bases, with 14 bases between the two germline ends. This CDR3 spans 15 amino acids. Germline V gives CDR1 SGHRS, CDR2 YFSETQ. Seattle cases were enrolled at active infection and followed longitudinally.

The sequencing input was peripheral blood. This chain joins TRBV5-1 and TRBJ1-2; TRBD1 might be the D (5 bases). The sequence was collected from a woman aged 60-70 years with COVID-19, enrolled during active disease. CDR3 loop: CASSSDPGSNYGYTF. In nucleotides, the CDR3 is TGCGCCAGCAGCTCGGACCCAGGGTCGAACTATGGCTACACCTTC.